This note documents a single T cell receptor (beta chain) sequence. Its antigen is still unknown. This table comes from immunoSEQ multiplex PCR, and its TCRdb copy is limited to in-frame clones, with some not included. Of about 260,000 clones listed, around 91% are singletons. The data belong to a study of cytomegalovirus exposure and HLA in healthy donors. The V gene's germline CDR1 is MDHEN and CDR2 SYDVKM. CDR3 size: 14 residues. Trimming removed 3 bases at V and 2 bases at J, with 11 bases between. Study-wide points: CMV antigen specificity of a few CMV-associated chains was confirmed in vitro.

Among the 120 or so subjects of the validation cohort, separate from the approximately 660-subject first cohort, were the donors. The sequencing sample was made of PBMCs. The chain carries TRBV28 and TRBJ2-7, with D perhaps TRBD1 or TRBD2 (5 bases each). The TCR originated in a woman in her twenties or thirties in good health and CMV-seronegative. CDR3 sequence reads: CASSLTGPPYEQYF. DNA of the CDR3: TGTGCCAGCAGTTTGACGGGGCCCCCCTACGAGCAGTACTTC.